The 15 T cell receptor beta chains below come from one sample, sequenced in a study of T-cell memory formation after mild COVID-19. TCRdb recomputed calls from the 5' RACE reads with MiXCR, one row per CDR3 protein. The data contain about 270,000 distinct CDR3 sequences, roughly 17% of them seen just once; the ten biggest clones take up more than 20%. The sequencing input was PBMCs or a T cell subset sorted from them (not recorded which). These receptors all stem from a man between 18 and 35 years old who had mild COVID-19 (a few samples of this study predate the infection). Cell type and time point are not known.

A few counts support this clonotype. The chain has TRBV9 and TRBJ2-3; 9 bases map to TRBD2. CDR3 length: 18 amino acids. V was clipped by 0 bases and J by 0 bases; unmatched bases: 8. Germline CDR1 SGDLS, CDR2 YYNGEE. The CDR3 DNA reads as TGTGCCAGCAGCGTAGGGCTAGCGGGGAGATCTAGCACAGATACGCAGTATTTT. Protein product: CASSVGLAGRSSTDTQYF.

This clonotype was seen repeatedly, ten times or more. V and J are TRBV25-1 and TRBJ2-1, with a tentative D call TRBD1 (7 bases). Germline V lookup: CDR1 MGHDK, CDR2 SYGVNS. This CDR3 spans 17 amino acids. The V end was cut by 6 bases, the J end by 8 bases, with 26 bases between. CDR3 nucleotide sequence: TGTGCCAGCAGGGAGGGGATGGGGGACAGACAAGGTGATGAGCAGTTCTTC. This codes for CASREGMGDRQGDEQFF.

V gene TRBV3-1 combines with J gene TRBJ2-3; D ambiguous. CDR3 size: 16 residues. CDR1 and CDR2 (germline): LGHDT, YNNKEL (reference sequence). V was clipped by 1 base and J by 2 bases, with 13 bases between them. CDR3: CASSQALGHLTDTQYF. The DNA for the CDR3 is TGTGCCAGCAGCCAAGCCCTCGGTCACCTCACAGATACGCAGTATTTT.

The chain joins TRBV28 to TRBJ1-5; a weak D match, TRBD1 (5 bases). Trimming took off 6 bases at V and 4 bases at J, with 16 bases between the two ends. Germline CDR1 MDHEN, CDR2 SYDVKM. This CDR3 is 15 amino acids long. The CDR3 here is CASRTAGGPNQPQHF. The DNA of the CDR3 is TGTGCCAGCAGAACGGCGGGGGGTCCTAATCAGCCCCAGCATTTT.

The gene calls are TRBV11-2 and TRBJ2-3; 9 nucleotides line up with TRBD2. Looked up from germline, CDR1 is SGHAT and CDR2 is FQNNGV. V was clipped by 5 bases and J by 4 bases; unmatched bases: 16. This CDR3 is built from 18 residues. The CDR3 region has the DNA TGTGCCAGCAGCGAGGGAACCTTACGCGGGGGGGCCCCAGATACGCAGTATTTT. This codes for CASSEGTLRGGAPDTQYF. The full variable domain, in which reference TRBV11-2 and TRBJ2-3 provide the parts outside the CDR3, is EAGVAQSPRYKIIEKRQSVAFWCNPISGHATLYWYQQILGQGPKLLIQFQNNGVVDDSQLPKDRFSAERLKGVDSTLKIQPAKLEDSAVYLCASSEGTLRGGAPDTQYFGPGTRLTVL.

The chain links TRBV7-3 to TRBJ2-5; D unclear. Between the trimmed V and J ends, which lost 10 bases and 2 bases, there was a span of 11 bases. The length of the CDR3 is 12 residues. From germline, CDR1 is SGHTA and CDR2 FQGTGA. The CDR3 DNA is TGTGCCACCTCTTACAGACAAGAGACCCAGTACTTC. Translated: CATSYRQETQYF.

The chain joins TRBV4-1 to TRBJ2-1; the match to TRBD1 covers 9 bases. Germline trimming cut 2 bases from V and 3 bases from J; bases unmatched to any gene: 5. CDR1 and CDR2 from the germline V gene are MGHRA and YSYEKL. The CDR3 loop spans 16 amino acids. Here the CDR3 DNA reads TGCGCCAGCAGCCAACCCGGGACAGGGATCTACAATGAGCAGTTCTTC. Translating gives CASSQPGTGIYNEQFF.

The chain joins TRBV9 to TRBJ1-5; no firm D call. The CDR3 extends over 15 amino acids. From germline, CDR1 is SGDLS and CDR2 YYNGEE. V was shortened by 3 bases and J by 7 bases, with 17 bases between the two germline ends. CDR3 bases: TGTGCCAGCAGCGCACGGACCGGGAGCGGGCAGCCCCAGCATTTT. Translating it yields CASSARTGSGQPQHF.

The rearrangement links TRBV4-1 to TRBJ2-5; no definite D call. V was shortened by 1 base and J by 7 bases, with 16 bases between the two germline ends. Germline CDR1 MGHRA, CDR2 YSYEKL. The CDR3 covers 15 residues. The CDR3 region has the DNA TGCGCCAGCAGCCAAGTACAGACCGGGTCGGGGACCCAGTACTTC. Protein sequence: CASSQVQTGSGTQYF.

This clonotype was seen a handful of times. The chain carries TRBV7-8 and TRBJ2-7, with 11 bases matching TRBD1. The CDR3 has 15 residues. V gave up 5 bases and J gave up 2 bases; unmatched junction bases: 5. CDR1 is SGHVS and CDR2 is FQNEAQ in the germline V gene. The CDR3 loop reads CASSAPGQGAYEQYF. The CDR3 nucleotides are TGTGCCAGCAGCGCTCCGGGACAGGGGGCCTACGAGCAGTACTTC.

The sample holds a few counts of this clonotype. The V and J genes are TRBV7-9 and TRBJ1-2; no definite D call. Trimming stripped 5 bases from V and 7 bases from J, with 8 bases between. CDR3 length equals 11 residues. Germline V gene data show CDR1 as SEHNR and CDR2 as FQNEAQ (reference sequence). The CDR3 loop reads CASSPSIGYTF. The CDR3, as DNA: TGTGCCAGCAGCCCCAGTATTGGCTACACCTTC.

The chain couples TRBV27 to TRBJ2-7, with 8 bases lining up with TRBD2. The CDR3 sequence is 14 residues long. V lost 5 bases to trimming and J lost 6 bases; unmatched junction nucleotides: 9. Germline CDR1 reads MNHEY; CDR2 reads SMNVEV (reference sequence). In nucleotides, the CDR3 is TGTGCCAGCAGTACCCGGGAGGGGGGCATCGAGCAGTACTTC. It is translated as CASSTREGGIEQYF.

This clonotype was observed many times. The rearrangement links TRBV7-8 to TRBJ2-5, with 8 bases lining up with TRBD2. This CDR3 comprises 16 residues. With V trimmed by 4 bases and J by 5 bases, 12 bases remained unmatched. The germline V gene encodes CDR1 SGHVS and CDR2 FQNEAQ. This CDR3 is CASSWEPGRGGETQYF. The CDR3, as DNA: TGTGCCAGCAGCTGGGAGCCGGGACGCGGGGGGGAGACCCAGTACTTC.

CDR3 amino acids: CAISDTGKTGNTIYF. As DNA, the CDR3 is TGTGCCATCAGTGACACCGGGAAAACTGGAAACACCATATATTTT. V and J are TRBV10-3 and TRBJ1-3; D is unresolved. The CDR3 has 15 residues. Germline V lookup: CDR1 ENHRY, CDR2 SYGVKD. Trimming stripped 3 bases from V and 2 bases from J, with 11 bases between.

The rearrangement joins TRBV18 to TRBJ1-6, with D tentatively TRBD1 (6 bases). V lost 6 bases to trimming and J lost 5 bases, with 11 bases between them. The CDR3 consists of 14 residues. The germline V gene encodes CDR1 KGHSH and CDR2 LQKENI. For the CDR3, the DNA is TGTGCCAGCTCCTGGACAGAGAATAATTCACCCCTCCACTTT. Its protein product is CASSWTENNSPLHF. Drawing the rest from reference TRBV18 and TRBJ1-6, the complete variable domain is NAGVMQNPRHLVRRRGQEARLRCSPMKGHSHVYWYRQLPEEGLKFMVYLQKENIIDESGMPKERFSAEFPKEGPSILRIQQVVRGDSAAYFCASSWTENNSPLHFGNGTRLTVT.